Below, 29 T cell receptor beta chains from the same sample are listed, as sequenced in a study of blood T cell repertoires in COVID-19. Data came from immunoSEQ multiplex PCR; TCRdb stores just in-frame clones and leaves some out. The sample records hundreds of thousands of clones, around 86% being singletons. The sequencing input was PBMCs or T cells enriched from blood (not recorded which). These receptors came from a man aged 18 to 35 who had recovered from COVID-19.

CDR3 sequence reads: CASSRAGASYNEQFF. CDR3 DNA sequence: TGTGCCAGCAGCCGAGCGGGAGCCTCCTACAATGAGCAGTTCTTC. The genes are TRBV7-3 and TRBJ2-1; 8 bases fit TRBD2. With V trimmed by 5 bases and J by 0 bases, 3 bases remained unmatched. Germline lookup yields CDR1 SGHTA and CDR2 FQGTGA. There are 15 residues in the CDR3.

The chain joins TRBV30 to TRBJ2-7; perhaps TRBD2 as D (5 bases). The CDR3 consists of 14 residues. Germline assignment: CDR1 GTSNPN and CDR2 SVGIG (reference sequence). V dropped 2 bases and J dropped 4 bases, with 15 bases sitting between them. CDR3: CAWSRGFLTYEQYF. The DNA of the CDR3 is TGTGCCTGGAGTCGAGGGTTTCTTACTTACGAGCAGTACTTC.

This chain uses TRBV27 with TRBJ1-1; possible D gene TRBD1, 5 bases. CDR1 and CDR2 (germline): MNHEY, SMNVEV (reference sequence). The CDR3 contains 14 residues. V lost 5 bases and J 3 bases, leaving 13 bases between the germline ends. Here the CDR3 DNA reads TGTGCCAGCAGTCCCCCGGGGGTTCACACTGAAGCTTTCTTT. This translates into CASSPPGVHTEAFF.

This clone has a single count. The CDR3 spells CASSPGVAGDYEQYF. In DNA, the CDR3 is TGTGCCAGCAGCCCCGGGGTAGCGGGGGACTACGAGCAGTACTTC. The chain couples TRBV5-6 to TRBJ2-7; 9 bases are a match to TRBD2. The V gene end was trimmed by 4 bases and the J gene end by 3 bases; junction bases not matched to a gene: 8. The germline gives CDR1 SGHDT, CDR2 YYEEEE. The CDR3 loop spans 15 amino acids.

The rearrangement uses TRBV24-1 and TRBJ2-1; 8 positions match TRBD2. V lost 3 bases to trimming and J lost 10 bases; unmatched junction nucleotides: 4. The germline V gene has CDR1 KGHDR and CDR2 SFDVKD. The CDR3 is 13 amino acids. The CDR3, as DNA: TGTGCCACCAGTGATCCGGGACTAGGGGAGCAGTTCTTC. This sequence encodes CATSDPGLGEQFF.

This chain connects TRBV4-1 to TRBJ2-3; TRBD1 matches 9 bases. The ends lost 4 bases at V and 3 bases at J; junction bases unmatched: 5. CDR1 MGHRA and CDR2 YSYEKL come from the germline V gene. The CDR3 covers 15 residues. The chain's CDR3 is CASSPPGTGTDTQYF. Here the CDR3 DNA reads TGCGCCAGCAGCCCACCCGGGACAGGGACAGATACGCAGTATTTT.

The genes are TRBV10-3 and TRBJ1-3; 7 bases fit TRBD1. The CDR3 sequence is 14 residues long. Germline assignment: CDR1 ENHRY and CDR2 SYGVKD. V was clipped by 7 bases and J by 0 bases; unmatched bases: 3. CDR3 amino acids: CAIKQGGSGNTIYF. The CDR3 nucleotides are TGTGCCATCAAGCAGGGGGGCTCTGGAAACACCATATATTTT.

V gene TRBV10-3 combines with J gene TRBJ2-7; D perhaps matches TRBD1 (5 bases). Germline V gene lookup returns CDR1 ENHRY and CDR2 SYGVKD. V lost 3 bases to trimming and J lost 4 bases, with 16 bases between them. There are 15 residues in the CDR3. In DNA form, the CDR3 reads TGTGCCATCAGTGAAGGTACAGGCGCTCTGTACGAGCAGTACTTC. This codes for CAISEGTGALYEQYF.

This clone appeared a single time. The chain employs TRBV4-1 and TRBJ1-6; 7 bases match TRBD1. J lost 11 bases, V lost 1 base, and 5 bases had no gene match. The CDR3 has 14 residues. Per the germline V gene, CDR1 is MGHRA and CDR2 is YSYEKL. CDR3 DNA sequence: TGCGCCAGCAGCCAAGCGACAGGGATTCCACCCCTCCACTTT. Amino acid sequence: CASSQATGIPPLHF.

In its sample, this clone was seen once. The J gene is TRBJ2-5, the V gene TRBV20-1; maybe TRBD1 (5 bases). In germline, CDR1 is DFQATT, CDR2 SNEGSKA (reference sequence). The V end was cut by 5 bases, the J end by 9 bases, with 13 bases between. This CDR3 comprises 11 residues. The CDR3 DNA follows: TGCAGTGCTCCACAGGTCGGGTCCCAGTACTTC. Its translation: CSAPQVGSQYF.

This chain uses TRBV2 with TRBJ2-5; 9 nucleotides align to TRBD2. The CDR3 totals 17 residues. Germline CDR1 SNHLY, CDR2 FYNNEI. After removal of 6 bases from V and 5 bases from J, the junction contained 16 bases not matched to a gene. The CDR3 DNA reads as TGTGCCAGCAGAAAAGGACTAGCGAGTCAAATTTCTGAGACCCAGTACTTC. Its translation: CASRKGLASQISETQYF.

The rearrangement links TRBV6-5 to TRBJ2-3, with TRBD2 matching 10 bases. CDR3 length: 15 amino acids. The germline gives CDR1 MNHEY, CDR2 SVGAGI. The V segment lost 4 bases and the J segment 0 bases; nucleotides outside the gene matches: 1. The CDR3 coding sequence is TGTGCCAGCAGTTTAGCGGGGGGTAGCACAGATACGCAGTATTTT. Amino acid sequence: CASSLAGGSTDTQYF.

The V gene is TRBV2, the J gene TRBJ2-1; 15 nucleotides match TRBD2. Germline loops: CDR1 SNHLY, CDR2 FYNNEI. This CDR3 has 20 residues. The J segment lost 6 bases and the V segment lost 4 bases, leaving 16 bases of the junction unmatched. DNA for the CDR3: TGTGCCAGCAGTGTGGGTTTACTCGGACTAGCGGGGGGGCAGGTCAATGAGCAGTTCTTC. Translated, it gives CASSVGLLGLAGGQVNEQFF.

The chain carries TRBV6-5 and TRBJ2-7, with D possibly TRBD1 on 6 matching bases. This CDR3 has 14 amino acids. The V and J ends lost 0 bases and 3 bases respectively, with 9 bases between them. Germline CDR1 reads MNHEY; CDR2 reads SVGAGI. The CDR3 protein is CASSYSRRGYEQYF. The CDR3 DNA is TGTGCCAGCAGTTACTCGCGCAGGGGCTACGAGCAGTACTTC.

The J gene is TRBJ2-2, the V gene TRBV6-5; 7 nucleotides agree with TRBD2. Trimming took 0 bases from V and 6 from J; bases not matched to a gene: 7. The germline gives CDR1 MNHEY, CDR2 SVGAGI. The CDR3 is 16 residues long. CDR3 bases: TGTGCCAGCAGTTACTCCCAGTTGGCGGGAGCCGGGGAGCTGTTTTTT. It yields the protein CASSYSQLAGAGELFF.

CDR3 in amino acids: CASSRGYNYGYTF. Here the CDR3 DNA reads TGTGCCAGCAGCAGGGGTTATAACTATGGCTACACCTTC. The chain joins TRBV5-6 to TRBJ1-2; tentative D call: TRBD1 (5 bases). CDR3 length equals 13 residues. The V gene's germline CDR1 is SGHDT and CDR2 YYEEEE. The germline V and J ends were trimmed by 4 bases and 1 base, with 8 bases remaining between them. Full variable domain (outside the CDR3, taken from reference TRBV5-6 and TRBJ1-2): DAGVTQSPTHLIKTRGQQVTLRCSPKSGHDTVSWYQQALGQGPQFIFQYYEEEERQRGNFPDRFSGHQFPNYSSELNVNALLLGDSALYLCASSRGYNYGYTFGSGTRLTVV.

Details on this clone: The sample holds other DNA sequences that translate to the same CDR3. The rearrangement uses TRBV19 and TRBJ2-1; 7 bases are shared with TRBD2. CDR1 LNHDA and CDR2 SQIVND come from the germline V gene (reference sequence). CDR3 size: 15 residues. V shed 3 bases, J shed 1 base, and the junction held 3 bases outside the gene matches. For the CDR3, the DNA is TGTGCCAGTAGTATCGAGCGGGGATCCTACAATGAGCAGTTCTTC. It codes for CASSIERGSYNEQFF.

The CDR3 here is CASSLKRGDYNEQFF. CDR3 coding DNA: TGTGCCAGCAGCTTGAAGCGGGGGGACTACAATGAGCAGTTCTTC. The genes are TRBV7-2 and TRBJ2-1; 9 bases fit TRBD2. Germline trimming cut 3 bases from V and 3 bases from J; bases unmatched to any gene: 3. Germline V gene lookup returns CDR1 SGHTA and CDR2 FQGNSA. This CDR3 has 15 residues.

This chain links TRBV28 with TRBJ1-5; a possible D gene is TRBD1 (6 bases). The ends were cut back, 2 bases at V and 6 bases at J, with 17 bases in the middle. The CDR3 spans 16 residues. Looked up from germline, CDR1 is MDHEN and CDR2 is SYDVKM. The CDR3 spells CASSLIQSQGGQPQHF. DNA for the CDR3: TGTGCCAGCAGTTTAATCCAGTCTCAAGGGGGTCAGCCCCAGCATTTT.

The V gene is TRBV11-2, the J gene TRBJ1-1; TRBD1 matches 8 bases. There are 14 residues in the CDR3. V gave up 3 bases and J gave up 1 base; unmatched junction bases: 1. The germline V gene has CDR1 SGHAT and CDR2 FQNNGV. CDR3 nucleotide sequence: TGTGCCAGCAGCTTGGGACAGGAGAACACTGAAGCTTTCTTT. Amino acids: CASSLGQENTEAFF.

This chain uses TRBV23-1 with TRBJ2-2; TRBD2 agrees at 8 bases. TRBV23-1 belongs to the ORF category, with a function that is uncertain. The length of the CDR3 is 18 residues. The V segment lost 5 bases and the J segment 5 bases; nucleotides outside the gene matches: 16. The CDR3 protein is CASSSPPGGAELTGELFF. The CDR3 DNA follows: TGCGCCAGCAGTTCCCCCCCGGGGGGGGCCGAACTAACCGGGGAGCTGTTTTTT.

This clone was seen just once. The V and J genes are TRBV10-3 and TRBJ1-4; 9 bases agree with TRBD1. V shed 6 bases, J shed 5 bases, and the junction held 4 bases outside the gene matches. Germline CDR1 and CDR2: ENHRY and SYGVKD. CDR3 length equals 14 residues. CDR3 sequence (DNA): TGTGCCATCAGACCCGGGACAGGGAATGAAAAACTGTTTTTT. Residues: CAIRPGTGNEKLFF.

This chain connects TRBV30 to TRBJ2-3, with 10 bases matching TRBD2. The CDR3 is 16 residues long. In germline, CDR1 is GTSNPN, CDR2 SVGIG (reference sequence). The V segment lost 0 bases and the J segment 3 bases; nucleotides outside the gene matches: 6. CDR3 amino acids: CAWSVQEAGGTDTQYF. The CDR3 DNA follows: TGTGCCTGGAGTGTACAGGAAGCGGGGGGGACAGATACGCAGTATTTT. Looking up the rest from reference TRBV30 and TRBJ2-3 gives the full variable domain: SQTIHQWPATLVQPVGSPLSLECTVEGTSNPNLYWYRQAAGRGLQLLFYSVGIGQISSEVPQNLSASRPQDRQFILSSKKLLLSDSGFYLCAWSVQEAGGTDTQYFGPGTRLTVL.

This clone is a singleton in its sample. The V call is TRBV9, the J call TRBJ2-5; 16 positions match TRBD2. This CDR3 region has 18 residues. V was clipped by 3 bases and J by 4 bases; unmatched bases: 9. Germline CDR1 reads SGDLS; CDR2 reads YYNGEE. The CDR3 DNA reads TGTGCCAGCAGCGCGGGACTAGCGGGAGGGCCCTCGGGAGAGACCCAGTACTTC. It translates to CASSAGLAGGPSGETQYF.

The V gene is TRBV11-2, the J gene TRBJ2-5; 8 nucleotides line up with TRBD2. This CDR3 has 16 residues. Unmatched junction bases numbered 10, after V lost 4 bases and J lost 3 bases. Germline CDR1 reads SGHAT; CDR2 reads FQNNGV. The CDR3 DNA reads as TGTGCCAGCAGCTGGAACGCCGGGACTAGTAAAGAGACCCAGTACTTC. Its protein product is CASSWNAGTSKETQYF.

This chain links TRBV5-1 with TRBJ2-6; D perhaps matches TRBD1 (6 bases). Germline CDR1 SGHRS, CDR2 YFSETQ. The CDR3 contains 16 residues. Trimming shortened V by 1 base and J by 1 base, and 9 bases separated the two germline ends. In DNA form, the CDR3 reads TGCGCCAGCAGCTTGAACAGGGTTTCTGGGGCCAACGTCCTGACTTTC. It codes for CASSLNRVSGANVLTF.

This rearrangement joins TRBV29-1 to TRBJ2-5; a weak D match, TRBD1 (6 bases). The CDR3 has 11 residues. The germline CDR1 and CDR2 sequences are SQVTM and ANQGSEA. DNA for the CDR3: TGCACCACTAAGAGGGGGGAGACCCAGTACTTC. Translated, it gives CTTKRGETQYF.

This chain links TRBV30 with TRBJ1-1; D might be TRBD1 (5 bases). The germline V gene has CDR1 GTSNPN and CDR2 SVGIG (reference sequence). The CDR3 has 12 residues. V was clipped by 3 bases and J by 7 bases, with 12 bases between them. The CDR3 spells CAWSSGGGEAFF. The CDR3 nucleotides read TGTGCCTGGAGCTCGGGGGGAGGTGAAGCTTTCTTT.

This clone was detected once. The rearrangement uses TRBV7-2 and TRBJ2-7, with 7 bases fitting TRBD1. V lost 5 bases, J lost 2 bases, and 6 bases stayed unmatched. There are 14 residues in the CDR3. Germline values: CDR1 SGHTA, CDR2 FQGNSA. The CDR3 spells CASSPTGTAYEQYF. The CDR3 region has the DNA TGTGCCAGCAGCCCGACCGGGACAGCCTACGAGCAGTACTTC.